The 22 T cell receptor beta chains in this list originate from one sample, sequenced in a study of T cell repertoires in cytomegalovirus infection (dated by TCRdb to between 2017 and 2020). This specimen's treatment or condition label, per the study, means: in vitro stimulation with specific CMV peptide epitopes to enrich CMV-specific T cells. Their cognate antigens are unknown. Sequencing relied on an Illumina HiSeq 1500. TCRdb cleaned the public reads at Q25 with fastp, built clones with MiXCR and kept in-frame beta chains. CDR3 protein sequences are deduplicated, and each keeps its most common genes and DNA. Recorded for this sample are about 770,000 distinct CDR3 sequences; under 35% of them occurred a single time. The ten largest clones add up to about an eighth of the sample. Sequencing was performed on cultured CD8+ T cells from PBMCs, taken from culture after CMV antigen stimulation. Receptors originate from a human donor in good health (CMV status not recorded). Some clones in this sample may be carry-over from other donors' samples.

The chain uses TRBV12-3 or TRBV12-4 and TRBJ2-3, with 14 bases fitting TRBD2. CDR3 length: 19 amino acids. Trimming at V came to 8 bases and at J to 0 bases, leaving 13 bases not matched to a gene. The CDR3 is CASARTTSGGVLSTDTQYF. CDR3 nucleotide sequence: TGTGCCAGCGCCCGAACGACTAGCGGGGGGGTACTAAGCACAGATACGCAGTATTTT.

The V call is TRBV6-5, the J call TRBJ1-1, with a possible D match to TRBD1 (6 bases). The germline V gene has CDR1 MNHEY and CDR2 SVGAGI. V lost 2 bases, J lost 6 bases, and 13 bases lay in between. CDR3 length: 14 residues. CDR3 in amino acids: CASSYEKGVPEAFF. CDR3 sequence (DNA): TGTGCCAGCAGTTACGAAAAGGGGGTCCCTGAAGCTTTCTTT.

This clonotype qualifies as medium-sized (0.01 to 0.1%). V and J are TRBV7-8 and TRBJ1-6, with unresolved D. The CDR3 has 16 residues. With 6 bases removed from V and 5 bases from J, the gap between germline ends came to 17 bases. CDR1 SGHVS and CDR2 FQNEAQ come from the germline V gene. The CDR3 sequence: CASSMGRIKNNSPLHF. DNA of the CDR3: TGTGCCAGCAGTATGGGCAGGATTAAAAATAATTCACCCCTCCACTTT.

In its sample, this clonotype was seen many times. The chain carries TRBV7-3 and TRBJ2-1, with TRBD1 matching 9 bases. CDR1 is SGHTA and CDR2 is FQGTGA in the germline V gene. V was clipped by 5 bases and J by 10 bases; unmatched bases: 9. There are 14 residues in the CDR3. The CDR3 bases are TGTGCCAGCAGCCCCGGGACAGGGTACCTCGAGCAGTTCTTC. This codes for CASSPGTGYLEQFF.

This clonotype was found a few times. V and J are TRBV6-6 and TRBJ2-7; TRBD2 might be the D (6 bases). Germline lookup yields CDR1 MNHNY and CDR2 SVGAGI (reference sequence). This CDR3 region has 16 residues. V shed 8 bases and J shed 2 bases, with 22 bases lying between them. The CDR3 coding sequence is TGTGCCAGCTCCCAGGAGGGCAGAGACTTAACCTACGAGCAGTACGTC. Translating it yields CASSQEGRDLTYEQYV.

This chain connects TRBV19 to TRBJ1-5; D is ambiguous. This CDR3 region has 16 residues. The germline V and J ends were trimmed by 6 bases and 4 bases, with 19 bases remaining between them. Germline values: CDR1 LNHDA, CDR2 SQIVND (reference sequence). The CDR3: CASRSSPGGVNQPQHF. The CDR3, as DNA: TGTGCCAGTAGGAGTTCCCCGGGTGGTGTAAATCAGCCCCAGCATTTT.

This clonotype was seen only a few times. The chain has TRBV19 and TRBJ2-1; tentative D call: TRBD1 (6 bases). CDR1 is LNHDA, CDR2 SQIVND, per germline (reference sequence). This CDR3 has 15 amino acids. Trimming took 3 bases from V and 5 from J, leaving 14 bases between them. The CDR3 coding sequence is TGTGCCAGTAGTATTTTTGGGGGCGCACACAATGAGCAGTTCTTC. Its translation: CASSIFGGAHNEQFF.

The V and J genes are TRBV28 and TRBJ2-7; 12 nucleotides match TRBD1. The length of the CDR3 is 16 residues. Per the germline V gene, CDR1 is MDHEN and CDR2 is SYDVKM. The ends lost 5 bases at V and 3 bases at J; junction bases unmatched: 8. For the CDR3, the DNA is TGTGCCAGCAGTCAAACGGGACAGGGGGCGAACTACGAGCAGTACGTC. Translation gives CASSQTGQGANYEQYV.

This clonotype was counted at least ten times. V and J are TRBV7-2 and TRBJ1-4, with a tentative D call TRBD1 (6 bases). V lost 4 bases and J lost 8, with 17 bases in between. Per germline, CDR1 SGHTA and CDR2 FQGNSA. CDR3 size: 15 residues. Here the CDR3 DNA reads TGTGCCAGCAGCTCCCGGGCCAGGGGAAAGGAAAAACTGTTTTTT. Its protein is CASSSRARGKEKLFF. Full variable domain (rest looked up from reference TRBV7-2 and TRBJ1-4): GAGVSQSPSNKVTEKGKDVELRCDPISGHTALYWYRQSLGQGLEFLIYFQGNSAPDKSGLPSDRFSAERTGGSVSTLTIQRTQQEDSAVYLCASSSRARGKEKLFFGSGTQLSVL.

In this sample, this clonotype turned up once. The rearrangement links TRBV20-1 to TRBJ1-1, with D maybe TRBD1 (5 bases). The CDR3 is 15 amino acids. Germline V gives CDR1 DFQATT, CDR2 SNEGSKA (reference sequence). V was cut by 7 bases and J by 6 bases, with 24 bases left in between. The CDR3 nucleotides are TGCAGTGATGGAGGGGCCGGACCTGCTGGCGCTGAAGCTTTCTTT. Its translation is CSDGGAGPAGAEAFF.

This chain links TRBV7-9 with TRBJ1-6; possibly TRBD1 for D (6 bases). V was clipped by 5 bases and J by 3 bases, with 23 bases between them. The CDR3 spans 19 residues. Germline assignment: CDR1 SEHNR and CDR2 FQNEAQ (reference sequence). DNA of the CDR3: TGTGCCAGCAGCCTCCCAAGGTACAGGGAAAGTGACTATAATTCACCCCTCCACTTT. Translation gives CASSLPRYRESDYNSPLHF.

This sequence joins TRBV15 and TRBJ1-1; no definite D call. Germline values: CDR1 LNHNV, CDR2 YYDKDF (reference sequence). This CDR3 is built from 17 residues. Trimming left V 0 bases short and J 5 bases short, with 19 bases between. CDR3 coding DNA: TGTGCCACCAGCAGAGATTTCCAGCGGTCCCGGAGGACTGAAGCTTTCTTT. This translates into CATSRDFQRSRRTEAFF. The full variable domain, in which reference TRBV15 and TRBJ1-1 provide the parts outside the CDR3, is DAMVIQNPRYQVTQFGKPVTLSCSQTLNHNVMYWYQQKSSQAPKLLFHYYDKDFNNEADTPDNFQSRRPNTSFCFLDIRSPGLGDTAMYLCATSRDFQRSRRTEAFFGQGTRLTVV.

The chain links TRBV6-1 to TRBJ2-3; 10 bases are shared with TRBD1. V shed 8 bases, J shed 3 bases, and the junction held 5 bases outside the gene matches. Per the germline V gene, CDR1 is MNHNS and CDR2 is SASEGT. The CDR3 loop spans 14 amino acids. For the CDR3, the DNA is TGTGCCAGCGAGAGACAGGGGGCAACAGATACGCAGTATTTT. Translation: CASERQGATDTQYF.

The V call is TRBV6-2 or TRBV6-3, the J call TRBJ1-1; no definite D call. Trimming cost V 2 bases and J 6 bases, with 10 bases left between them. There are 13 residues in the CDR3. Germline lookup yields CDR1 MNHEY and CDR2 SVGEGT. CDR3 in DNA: TGTGCCAGCAGTTACCCCGCATTGGCTGAAGCTTTCTTT. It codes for CASSYPALAEAFF.

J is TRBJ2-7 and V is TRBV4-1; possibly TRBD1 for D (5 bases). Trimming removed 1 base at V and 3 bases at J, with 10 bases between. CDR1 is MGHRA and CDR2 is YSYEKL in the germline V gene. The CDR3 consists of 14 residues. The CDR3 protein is CASSQGQGFYEQYF. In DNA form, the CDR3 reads TGCGCCAGCAGCCAAGGGCAGGGATTCTACGAGCAGTACTTC.

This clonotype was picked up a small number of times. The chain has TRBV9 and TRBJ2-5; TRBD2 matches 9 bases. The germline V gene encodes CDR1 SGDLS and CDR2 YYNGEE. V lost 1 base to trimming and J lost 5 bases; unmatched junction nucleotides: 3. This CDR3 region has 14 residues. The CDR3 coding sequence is TGTGCCAGCAGCGTATCTAGCGGGGCGGAGACCCAGTACTTC. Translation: CASSVSSGAETQYF.

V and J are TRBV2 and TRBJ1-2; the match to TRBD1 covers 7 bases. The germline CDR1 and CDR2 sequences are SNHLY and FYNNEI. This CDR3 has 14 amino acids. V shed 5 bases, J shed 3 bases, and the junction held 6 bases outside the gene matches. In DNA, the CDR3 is TGTGCCAGCAGTAAGGACAGGACCTACTATGGCTACACCTTC. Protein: CASSKDRTYYGYTF.

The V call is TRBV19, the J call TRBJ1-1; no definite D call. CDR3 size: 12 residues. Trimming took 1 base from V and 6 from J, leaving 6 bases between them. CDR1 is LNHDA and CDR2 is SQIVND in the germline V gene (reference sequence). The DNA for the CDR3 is TGTGCCAGTAGTATAGGAGGGTCTGAAGCTTTCTTT. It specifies CASSIGGSEAFF.

The CDR3 sequence: CASSLPGRVADTQYF. DNA for the CDR3: TGTGCCAGCAGCTTACCCGGCAGGGTAGCAGATACGCAGTATTTT. The chain employs TRBV7-9 and TRBJ2-3, with D possibly being TRBD1 (5 bases). Trimming took off 2 bases at V and 4 bases at J, with 13 bases between the two ends. Germline V gives CDR1 SEHNR, CDR2 FQNEAQ (reference sequence). This CDR3 is built from 15 residues.

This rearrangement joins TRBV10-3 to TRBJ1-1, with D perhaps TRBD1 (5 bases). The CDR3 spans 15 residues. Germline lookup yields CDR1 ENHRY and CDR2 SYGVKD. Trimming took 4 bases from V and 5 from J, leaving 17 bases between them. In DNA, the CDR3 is TGTGCCATCAGTGGGCCCCCCCGGGGCTGGACTGAAGCTTTCTTT. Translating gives CAISGPPRGWTEAFF.

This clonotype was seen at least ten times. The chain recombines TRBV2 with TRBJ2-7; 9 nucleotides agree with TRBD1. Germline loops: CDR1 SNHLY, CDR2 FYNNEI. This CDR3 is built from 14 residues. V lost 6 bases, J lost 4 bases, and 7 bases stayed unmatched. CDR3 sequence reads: CASRGAGQGYEQYF. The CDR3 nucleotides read TGTGCCAGCAGGGGCGCGGGACAGGGATACGAGCAGTACTTC.

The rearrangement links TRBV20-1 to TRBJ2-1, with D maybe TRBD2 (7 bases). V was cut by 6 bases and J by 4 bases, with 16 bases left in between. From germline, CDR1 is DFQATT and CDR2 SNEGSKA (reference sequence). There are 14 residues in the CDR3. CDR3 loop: CSAAGGGLYNEQFF. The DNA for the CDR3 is TGCAGTGCCGCTGGCGGGGGCCTATACAATGAGCAGTTCTTC.